This TCR beta chain was profiled in a study of T cells in Graves' hyperthyroidism and ophthalmopathy. This clonotype was seen a handful of times. Authors of the study amplified TCR beta CDR3 regions from RNA transcripts. The study used the HTBI primer set for a first-round RT-PCR of the TCR CDR3. One entry per CDR3 protein results from TCRdb running MiXCR on the multiplex PCR reads. This table holds some 800,000 distinct CDR3 sequences, 35% to 40% found once. Sequenced material: blood. This TCR derives from a man younger than 35 with Graves' hyperthyroidism.

The chain's CDR3 is CASSLVSFQETQYF. The CDR3 DNA reads TGTGCCAGCAGCTTAGTAAGCTTCCAAGAGACCCAGTACTTC. V is TRBV7-2 and J is TRBJ2-5; D remains ambiguous. The V end lost 1 base, the J end lost 1 base, and 7 bases lay between the germline ends. CDR3 length: 14 amino acids. CDR1 and CDR2 (germline): SGHTA, FQGNSA.